The clone carrying this T cell receptor beta chain was recorded only once. With 2 bases removed from V and 6 bases from J, the gap between germline ends came to 14 bases. This CDR3 has 15 amino acids. Germline V lookup: CDR1 MNHEY, CDR2 SVGAGI. This record comes from a study of PD-L1 blockade in urothelial cancer. Study-wide background: Most patients, twenty-five of 29, were males with bladder-origin cancer. Analyses used blood from 3 weeks (second dose) and 6 weeks after treatment start.

The time point denotes: pretreatment peripheral blood. Repertoires were generated with immunoSEQ multiplex PCR, while TCRdb's copy carries only in-frame clones and drops some. This sample yields 60,000 to 65,000 clones, of which 81% are seen a single time; about 2.9% belongs to the top ten. The specimen was PBMCs, collected around atezolizumab (anti-PD-L1) treatment. The chain links TRBV6-5 to TRBJ1-3, with D perhaps matching TRBD1 (6 bases). The clonotype comes from a man between 65 and 80 years old with urothelial cancer. CDR3 loop: CASSYLVGGENTIYF. The CDR3 DNA reads as TGTGCCAGCAGTTACCTCGTAGGGGGTGAAAACACCATATATTTT.